This T cell receptor beta chain was identified during a study of radiotherapy plus CTLA-4 blockade in lung cancer. Sequencing used immunoSEQ multiplex PCR; TCRdb keeps in-frame clones, though not all of them. The repertoire holds 70,000 to 95,000 clones, with approximately 86% as singletons. This CDR3 is 11 amino acids long. The germline CDR1 and CDR2 sequences are SGHNT and YYREEE (reference sequence). Trimming removed 3 bases from V and 2 bases from J, with 2 bases in between. A remark on this clone: This specimen includes other DNA sequences encoding the same CDR3.

The receptor was derived from a human donor with non-small cell lung cancer that progressed on radiotherapy plus ipilimumab. Specimen: peripheral blood, collected from a patient treated with radiotherapy plus ipilimumab. The gene calls are TRBV5-4 and TRBJ1-1; D remains ambiguous. CDR3 protein: CASSSNTEAFF. In DNA, the CDR3 is TGTGCCAGCAGCTCTAACACTGAAGCTTTCTTT.